This TCR beta chain was recorded in a study of cytomegalovirus exposure and HLA in healthy donors. The overall study: The same platform was used for the roughly 120 validation repertoires and the approximately 670 first-cohort repertoires, a later analysis reported.

Whole-study results and caveats: TCR clusters originating in the first cohort tended to co-occur in the approximately 120 validation repertoires, according to a later analysis.

Only one count was recorded for this clone. Its antigen is unidentified. The protocol was immunoSEQ multiplex PCR, while the TCRdb copy is restricted to in-frame clones and leaves out a portion. The data show about 160,000 clones, with just under 85% seen just once and around 2.4% held by the top ten. Trimming cost V 4 bases and J 2 bases, with 8 bases left between them. The CDR3 is made up of 13 amino acids. Germline V gene data show CDR1 as SNHLY and CDR2 as FYNNEI. Specimen: PBMCs. The J gene is TRBJ2-5, the V gene TRBV2; D remains unclear. This TCR was recovered from a man aged 30-40 years in good health and CMV-seropositive. The CDR3 reads CASSARYQETQYF. In DNA form, the CDR3 reads TGTGCCAGCAGTGCGCGGTATCAAGAGACCCAGTACTTC.